Listed here are 15 T cell receptor beta chains from one sample, sequenced in a study of shared clonotypes between healthy human individuals. Generated by immunoSEQ multiplex PCR, the TCRdb table keeps only in-frame clones and is missing some. The sample comprises around 2.3 million clones, 90% to 96% of which are singletons, and approximately 0.13% rests with the top ten. The sample taken for sequencing was naive CD4+ T cells sorted from blood. Subset denoted: CD45RA+ positively selected. The receptor set was obtained from a man younger than 35 in good health.

This chain joins TRBV6-5 and TRBJ1-1; TRBD1 agrees at 8 bases. V shed 6 bases and J 5 bases; nucleotides not matched to a gene: 11. This CDR3 region has 15 residues. Looked up from germline, CDR1 is MNHEY and CDR2 is SVGAGI. The CDR3 region is CASRGAGQGSTEAFF. CDR3 DNA sequence: TGTGCCAGCAGGGGTGCTGGACAGGGAAGTACTGAAGCTTTCTTT.

J is TRBJ2-7 and V is TRBV19; D not certain. V lost 3 bases to trimming and J lost 3 bases, with 15 bases between them. Per germline, CDR1 LNHDA and CDR2 SQIVND (reference sequence). The CDR3 extends over 15 amino acids. The chain's CDR3 is CASSIGSPTRYEQYF. CDR3 nucleotide sequence: TGTGCCAGTAGTATCGGCAGCCCGACTCGCTACGAGCAGTACTTC.

The gene calls are TRBV28 and TRBJ2-1, with 8 bases identical to TRBD2. Germline CDR1 reads MDHEN; CDR2 reads SYDVKM. The CDR3 has 16 residues. J was trimmed by 3 bases and V by 2 bases; bases with no gene match: 6. The CDR3 sequence: CASSLGQAGDYNEQFF. CDR3 nucleotides: TGTGCCAGCAGTTTAGGCCAAGCGGGGGACTACAATGAGCAGTTCTTC.

This sequence joins TRBV9 and TRBJ2-7, with D maybe TRBD1 (6 bases). Germline V CDR1 and CDR2: SGDLS, YYNGEE. The germline V and J ends were trimmed by 0 bases and 3 bases, with 10 bases remaining between them. The CDR3 spans 14 residues. CDR3 residues: CASSVATTGYEQYF. The CDR3 nucleotides are TGTGCCAGCAGCGTAGCTACGACAGGCTACGAGCAGTACTTC. The complete variable domain, with remaining parts taken from reference TRBV9 and TRBJ2-7, reads DSGVTQTPKHLITATGQRVTLRCSPRSGDLSVYWYQQSLDQGLQFLIQYYNGEERAKGNILERFSAQQFPDLHSELNLSSLELGDSALYFCASSVATTGYEQYFGPGTRLTVT.

The chain combines TRBV6-5 with TRBJ1-4; 7 bases map to TRBD1. The V gene end was trimmed by 0 bases and the J gene end by 6 bases; junction bases not matched to a gene: 4. Looked up from germline, CDR1 is MNHEY and CDR2 is SVGAGI. CDR3 length: 15 amino acids. The CDR3 reads CASSYSRGLYEKLFF. CDR3 in DNA: TGTGCCAGCAGTTACTCTAGGGGGCTGTATGAAAAACTGTTTTTT.

The V and J genes are TRBV4-3 and TRBJ2-1; D is ambiguous. V lost 0 bases to trimming and J lost 9 bases, with 12 bases between them. The CDR3 runs to 14 residues. CDR1 and CDR2 from the germline V gene are LGHNA and YSLEER. The CDR3 DNA follows: TGCGCCAGCAGCCAAGATCCAGGAGTGGTTGAGCAGTTCTTC. It codes for CASSQDPGVVEQFF.

Only one count was recorded for this clone. The V gene is TRBV5-5, the J gene TRBJ1-4; no reliable D call. V was clipped by 2 bases and J by 8 bases, with 16 bases between them. CDR3 length: 15 amino acids. Per the germline V gene, CDR1 is SGHKS and CDR2 is YYEKEE (reference sequence). The CDR3 DNA reads TGTGCCAGCAGCTTTGGATTCGGGAGGATAGAAAAACTGTTTTTT. Amino acid sequence: CASSFGFGRIEKLFF. Drawing the rest from reference TRBV5-5 and TRBJ1-4, the complete variable domain is DAGVTQSPTHLIKTRGQQVTLRCSPISGHKSVSWYQQVLGQGPQFIFQYYEKEERGRGNFPDRFSARQFPNYSSELNVNALLLGDSALYLCASSFGFGRIEKLFFGSGTQLSVL.

The V gene is TRBV19, the J gene TRBJ1-2; tentatively, D is TRBD1 (6 bases). The V gene's germline CDR1 is LNHDA and CDR2 SQIVND (reference sequence). The CDR3 sequence is 14 residues long. V was trimmed by 3 bases and J by 4 bases, leaving 12 bases between them. The CDR3 here is CASSIRGPGYGYTF. The CDR3 DNA reads TGTGCCAGTAGTATCCGGGGGCCGGGCTATGGCTACACCTTC.

The chain combines TRBV5-4 with TRBJ2-3; 7 bases match TRBD1. The CDR3 totals 17 residues. Germline V CDR1 and CDR2: SGHNT, YYREEE (reference sequence). Losses at the gene ends were 2 bases for V and 3 bases for J; bases not matched to a gene: 12. The DNA of the CDR3 is TGTGCCAGCAGCTTCCCATATCCAGGGGGAGTTACAGATACGCAGTATTTT. It translates to CASSFPYPGGVTDTQYF. Full variable domain (outside the CDR3, taken from reference TRBV5-4 and TRBJ2-3): ETGVTQSPTHLIKTRGQQVTLRCSSQSGHNTVSWYQQALGQGPQFIFQYYREEENGRGNFPPRFSGLQFPNYSSELNVNALELDDSALYLCASSFPYPGGVTDTQYFGPGTRLTVL.

This clone was seen once. The chain carries TRBV27 and TRBJ2-7; 13 nucleotides match TRBD2. This CDR3 spans 19 amino acids. J was trimmed by 3 bases and V by 6 bases; bases with no gene match: 17. Germline loops: CDR1 MNHEY, CDR2 SMNVEV (reference sequence). This chain's CDR3 is CASRPLTSGRKSSFYEQYF. CDR3 DNA: TGTGCCAGCAGACCGTTGACTAGCGGGAGGAAATCATCATTCTACGAGCAGTACTTC.

J is TRBJ2-7 and V is TRBV12-2; the DNA was not used to check the table's D call, TRBD2. TRBV12-2 is labeled a pseudogene. This CDR3 is built from 19 residues. The CDR3 region is CASRPFRVPLTPNRGEQYF. The CDR3 bases are TGTGCAAGTCGCCCATTCAGGGTACCCTTAACCCCTAACCGGGGGGAGCAGTACTTC.

The gene calls are TRBV28 and TRBJ2-7; D not certain. V lost 6 bases and J lost 7, with 19 bases in between. The V gene's germline CDR1 is MDHEN and CDR2 SYDVKM. This CDR3 is 14 amino acids long. The CDR3 nucleotides are TGTGCCAGCAGAGTCCGGGTCCTACGCACGGAGCAGTACTTC. Amino acids: CASRVRVLRTEQYF.

Notes on this clone: The same CDR3 also results from other DNA sequences found in this sample. The chain joins TRBV7-2 to TRBJ2-7; D might be TRBD1 (5 bases). In germline, CDR1 is SGHTA, CDR2 FQGNSA. The CDR3 contains 12 residues. Trimming stripped 4 bases from V and 3 bases from J, with 7 bases between. The CDR3 DNA sequence: TGTGCCAGCAGCTCCACAGGCTACGAGCAGTACTTC. Amino acids: CASSSTGYEQYF.

The V and J genes are TRBV6-6 and TRBJ1-5, with TRBD1 matching 7 bases. Germline CDR1 MNHNY, CDR2 SVGAGI (reference sequence). The junction had 8 bases not matched to a gene; V was cut back by 8 bases and J by 7 bases. The CDR3 is made up of 13 amino acids. The CDR3 bases are TGTGCCAGCTGGAGGGGGCTGGGACAGCCCCAGCATTTT. It codes for CASWRGLGQPQHF.

Concerning this clone itself: Other DNA sequences within the sample encode an identical CDR3. The V and J genes are TRBV30 and TRBJ2-7; 7 nucleotides align to TRBD2. This CDR3 comprises 11 residues. The junction had 0 bases not matched to a gene; V was cut back by 1 base and J by 6 bases. CDR1 GTSNPN and CDR2 SVGIG come from the germline V gene (reference sequence). CDR3 nucleotides: TGTGCCTGGAGTGGGGGGGGCGAGCAGTACTTC. Its protein product is CAWSGGGEQYF.